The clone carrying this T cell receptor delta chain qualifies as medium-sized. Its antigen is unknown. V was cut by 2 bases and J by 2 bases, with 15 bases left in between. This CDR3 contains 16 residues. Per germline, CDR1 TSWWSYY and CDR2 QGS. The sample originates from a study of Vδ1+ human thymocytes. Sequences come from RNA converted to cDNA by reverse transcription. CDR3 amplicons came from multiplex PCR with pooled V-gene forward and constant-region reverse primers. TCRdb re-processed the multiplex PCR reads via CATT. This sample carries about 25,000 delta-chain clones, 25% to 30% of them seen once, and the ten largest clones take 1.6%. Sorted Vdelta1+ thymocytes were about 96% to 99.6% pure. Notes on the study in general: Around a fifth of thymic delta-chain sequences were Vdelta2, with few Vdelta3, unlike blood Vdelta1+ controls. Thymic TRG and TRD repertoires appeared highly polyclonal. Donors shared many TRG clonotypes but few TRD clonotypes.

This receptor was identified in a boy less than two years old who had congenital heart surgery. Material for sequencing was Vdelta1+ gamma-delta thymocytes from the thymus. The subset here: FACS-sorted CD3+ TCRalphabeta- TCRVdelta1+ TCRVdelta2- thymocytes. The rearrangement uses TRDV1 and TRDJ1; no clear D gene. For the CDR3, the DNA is TGTGCTCTTGGGGAAATTCTATTCCCGTCAACCGATAAACTCATCTTT. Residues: CALGEILFPSTDKLIF.